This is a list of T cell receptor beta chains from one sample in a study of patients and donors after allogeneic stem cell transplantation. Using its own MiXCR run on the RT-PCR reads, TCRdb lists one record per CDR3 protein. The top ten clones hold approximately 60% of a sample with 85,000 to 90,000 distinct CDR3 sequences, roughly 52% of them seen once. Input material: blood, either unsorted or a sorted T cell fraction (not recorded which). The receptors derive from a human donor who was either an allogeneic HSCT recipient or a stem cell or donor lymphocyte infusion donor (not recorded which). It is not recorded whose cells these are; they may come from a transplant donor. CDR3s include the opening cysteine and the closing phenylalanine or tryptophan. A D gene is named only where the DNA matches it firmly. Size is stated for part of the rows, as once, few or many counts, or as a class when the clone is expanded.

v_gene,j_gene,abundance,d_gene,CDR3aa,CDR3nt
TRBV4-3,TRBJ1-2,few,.,CASSQDWAEYGYTF,TGCGCCAGCAGCCAAGATTGGGCAGAGTATGGCTACACCTTC
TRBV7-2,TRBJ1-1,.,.,CASSLGPGKRVYTNTEAFF,TGTGCCAGCAGCTTAGGCCCGGGTAAACGAGTATATACGAACACTGAAGCTTTCTTT
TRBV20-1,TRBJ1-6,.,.,CSAPQGNNSPLHF,TGCAGTGCTCCCCAGGGCAATAATTCACCCCTCCACTTT
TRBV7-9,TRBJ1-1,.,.,CASSQGFDTEAFF,TGTGCCAGTTCACAGGGTTTTGACACTGAAGCTTTCTTT
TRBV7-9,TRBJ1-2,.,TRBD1,CASSPTTGGSNGYTF,TGTGCCAGCAGCCCGACGACAGGGGGGTCGAATGGCTACACCTTC
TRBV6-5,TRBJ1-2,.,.,CASSYSYGKEYGYTF,TGTGCCAGCAGTTACTCGTACGGGAAAGAATATGGCTACACCTTC
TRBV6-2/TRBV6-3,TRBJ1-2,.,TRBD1,CASIPDRRRHYGYTF,TGTGCCAGCATCCCGGACAGGAGACGGCACTATGGCTACACCTTC
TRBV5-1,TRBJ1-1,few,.,CASSSTSRANTEAFF,TGCGCCAGCAGCTCCACCTCCCGGGCAAACACTGAAGCTTTCTTT
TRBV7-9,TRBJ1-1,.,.,CASSPQTRENTEAFF,TGTGCCAGCAGCCCCCAGACACGAGAGAACACTGAAGCTTTCTTT
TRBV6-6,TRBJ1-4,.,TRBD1,CATWTGGAWEKLFF,TGTGCCACCTGGACAGGGGGCGCCTGGGAAAAACTGTTTTTT
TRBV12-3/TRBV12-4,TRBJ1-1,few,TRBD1,CASRIRTGSGRAFF,TGTGCCAGCAGGATTCGGACAGGCTCCGGGCGGGCTTTCTTT
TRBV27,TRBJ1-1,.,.,CASSFEGPGLTEAFF,TGTGCCAGCAGTTTTGAGGGCCCAGGTTTAACTGAAGCTTTCTTT
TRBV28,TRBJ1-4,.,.,CASRTPQGRGEKLFF,TGTGCCAGCAGGACCCCACAGGGCCGGGGTGAAAAACTGTTTTTT
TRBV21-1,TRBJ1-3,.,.,CASRYRTDSGNTIYF,TGTGCCAGCAGATATAGGACAGACTCTGGAAACACCATATATTTT
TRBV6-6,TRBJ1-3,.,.,CASSYSWMGIAGNTIYF,TGTGCCAGCAGTTACTCATGGATGGGGATTGCTGGAAACACCATATATTTT
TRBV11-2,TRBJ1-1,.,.,CASSFGVDVAEAFF,TGTGCCAGCAGCTTCGGGGTTGACGTGGCTGAAGCTTTCTTT
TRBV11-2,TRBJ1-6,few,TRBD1,CASSVRDRENSPLHF,TGTGCCAGCAGCGTCCGGGACAGGGAAAATTCACCCCTCCACTTT
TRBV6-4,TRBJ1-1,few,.,CASSDITGTEAFF,TGTGCCAGCAGTGACATAACAGGCACTGAAGCTTTCTTT
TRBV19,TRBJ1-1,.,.,CASSTTRREENTEAFF,TGTGCCAGTAGTACCACAAGGCGGGAGGAGAACACTGAAGCTTTCTTT
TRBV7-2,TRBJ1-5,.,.,CASSLGSSGQPQHF,TGTGCCAGCAGCTTAGGGTCAAGCGGTCAGCCCCAGCATTTT
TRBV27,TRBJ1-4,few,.,CASSPHPTNEKLFF,TGTGCCAGCAGTCCCCACCCAACTAATGAAAAACTGTTTTTT
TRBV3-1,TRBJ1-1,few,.,CASSPSLSRTEAFF,TGTGCCAGCAGCCCCTCCCTCTCAAGGACTGAAGCTTTCTTT
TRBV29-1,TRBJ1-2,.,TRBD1,CSVDRGTVNYGYTF,TGCAGCGTTGATAGAGGGACAGTTAACTATGGCTACACCTTC
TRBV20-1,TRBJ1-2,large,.,CSARSTGINYGYTF,TGCAGTGCTAGATCCACAGGGATCAACTATGGCTACACCTTC
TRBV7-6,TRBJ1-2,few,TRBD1,CASSLQGVGYTF,TGTGCCAGCAGCCTCCAGGGGGTGGGCTACACCTTC
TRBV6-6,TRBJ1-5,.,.,CASSSRVSNQPQHF,TGTGCCAGCAGTTCCAGGGTTAGCAATCAGCCCCAGCATTTT
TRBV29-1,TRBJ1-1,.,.,CSVHRDWAEAFF,TGCAGCGTCCACAGGGATTGGGCTGAAGCTTTCTTT
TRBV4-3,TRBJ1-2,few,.,CASSQSRPSGHGYTF,TGCGCCAGCAGCCAAAGCAGGCCAAGCGGCCATGGCTACACCTTC
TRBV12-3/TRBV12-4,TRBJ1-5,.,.,CATRRGGQPQHF,TGTGCCACCCGACGCGGGGGTCAGCCCCAGCATTTT
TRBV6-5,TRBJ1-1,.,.,CASSYGINFDTEAFF,TGTGCCAGCAGTTACGGAATCAACTTCGACACTGAAGCTTTCTTT
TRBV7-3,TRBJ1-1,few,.,CASSTGHPNTEAFF,TGTGCCAGCAGTACAGGGCACCCGAACACTGAAGCTTTCTTT
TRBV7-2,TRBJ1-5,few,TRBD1,CASSYAGTGYRSNQPQHF,TGTGCCAGCAGCTACGCCGGGACAGGGTATCGTAGCAATCAGCCCCAGCATTTT
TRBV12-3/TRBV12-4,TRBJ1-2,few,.,CATQAPGRYGYTF,TGTGCCACCCAGGCACCCGGTCGATATGGCTACACCTTC